This TCR beta chain was identified in a study of cytomegalovirus exposure and HLA in healthy donors. Study in general: An earlier analysis identified approximately 110 million unique TCR beta sequences in 150 million to 200 million T cells. Study-wide findings and caveats: Most TCR sequences showed up rarely, but some public TCRs showed up in many donors. A later analysis reported that several of the most significant clusters appeared to be linked to common viral pathogens, among them Epstein-Barr virus. 150 to 200 TCR beta chains were listed as cytomegalovirus-associated.

This PCR relied on a set of 60 Vbeta primers and 13 Jbeta primers. Profiled with immunoSEQ multiplex PCR; TCRdb holds only in-frame clones, not every one. The sample gives 150,000 to 200,000 clones, about 70% of which show up once; over 3% is in the top ten. Germline CDR1 LGHNA, CDR2 YSLEER. This CDR3 is 18 amino acids long. Note on this clone: What it recognizes is unknown. At one end, the junction sequence differs from germline, possibly due to a read error.

The chain joins TRBV4-3 to TRBJ1-2; tentatively, D is TRBD1 (5 bases). Specimen: PBMCs. The receptor was derived from a male donor in good health and CMV-seronegative. Here the CDR3 reads CASSQDPFYTTDNNGYTF. CDR3 nucleotide sequence: TGCGCCAGCAGCCAAGATCCCTTTTATACGACAGATAACAATGGCTACACCTTC.